These 17 T cell receptor beta chains originate from one sample sequenced in a study of OX40 agonist ivuxolimab in advanced cancers. The library was produced with the immunoSEQ multiplex PCR assay. Drawn from immuneACCESS, this table holds only the in-frame rearrangements with V and J called that TCRdb kept. Clones are partly lost; checked studies trace under half to an unresolved V gene and leave the rest unexplained. For this sample the table gives about 90,000 clones, of which roughly 88% were detected only once. The top ten clonotypes cover about 0.35% of the sample. Sequencing was performed on CD4+ or CD8+ T cells sorted from blood, taken in a trial of the OX40 agonist ivuxolimab. These receptors all stem from an adult with an advanced solid tumor such as melanoma, head and neck, liver or kidney cancer.

The rearrangement joins TRBV27 to TRBJ2-5; no firm D call. Trimming removed 5 bases at V and 3 bases at J, with 10 bases between. Germline-derived CDR1 and CDR2 are MNHEY and SMNVEV (reference sequence). The CDR3 spans 13 residues. The CDR3 is CASSRLSEETQYF. The CDR3 nucleotides are TGTGCCAGCAGTCGCCTCTCTGAAGAGACCCAGTACTTC.

This clone is a singleton in its sample. The chain carries TRBV4-3 and TRBJ2-6; no clear D. Trimming took 0 bases from V and 0 from J, leaving 6 bases between them. CDR1 is LGHNA and CDR2 is YSLEER in the germline V gene. The CDR3 is made up of 16 amino acids. CDR3 sequence reads: CASSQDHTSGANVLTF. The CDR3 nucleotides read TGCGCCAGCAGCCAAGATCACACCTCTGGGGCCAACGTCCTGACTTTC.

The rearrangement uses TRBV5-1 and TRBJ2-7; weak D call: TRBD1 (5 bases). V lost 4 bases, J lost 6 bases, and 11 bases lay in between. The V gene's germline CDR1 is SGHRS and CDR2 YFSETQ. This CDR3 has 12 residues. CDR3 coding DNA: TGCGCCAGCAGCAGGTCAGGGCGCGAGCAGTACTTC. This sequence encodes CASSRSGREQYF.

The chain is built from TRBV2 and TRBJ2-4; D possibly corresponds to TRBD2 (6 bases). V was trimmed by 1 base and J by 0 bases, leaving 10 bases between them. This CDR3 is built from 16 residues. The germline V gene encodes CDR1 SNHLY and CDR2 FYNNEI. In DNA, the CDR3 is TGTGCCAGCAGTGAAGAGGCGGGAATAGCCAAAAACATTCAGTACTTC. Protein product: CASSEEAGIAKNIQYF.

The chain couples TRBV28 to TRBJ2-3; TRBD2 agrees at 13 bases. This CDR3 is built from 15 residues. CDR1 and CDR2 (germline): MDHEN, SYDVKM. The ends lost 6 bases at V and 7 bases at J; junction bases unmatched: 7. In nucleotides, the CDR3 is TGTGCCAGCAGGGGGGGGACTAGCGGGGATTATACGCAGTATTTT. It translates to CASRGGTSGDYTQYF.

Of note for this clone: Other DNA sequences within the sample encode an identical CDR3. The chain uses TRBV7-2 and TRBJ2-5; no firm D call. CDR1 SGHTA and CDR2 FQGNSA come from the germline V gene. The CDR3 length is 12 residues. Trimming took off 1 base at V and 5 bases at J, with 5 bases between the two ends. The CDR3: CASSLGRETQYF. CDR3 coding DNA: TGTGCCAGCAGCTTAGGAAGGGAGACCCAGTACTTC. Complete variable domain (other parts from reference TRBV7-2 and TRBJ2-5): GAGVSQSPSNKVTEKGKDVELRCDPISGHTALYWYRQSLGQGLEFLIYFQGNSAPDKSGLPSDRFSAERTGGSVSTLTIQRTQQEDSAVYLCASSLGRETQYFGPGTRLLVL.

Comments on this clone: This specimen includes other DNA sequences encoding the same CDR3. V gene TRBV5-1 combines with J gene TRBJ2-5; D uncertain. This CDR3 region has 12 residues. With 4 bases removed from V and 1 base from J, the gap between germline ends came to 5 bases. Germline CDR1 is SGHRS and CDR2 is YFSETQ. CDR3 nucleotides: TGCGCCAGCAGCCCTGGCCAAGAGACCCAGTACTTC. It translates to CASSPGQETQYF.

This sequence joins TRBV19 and TRBJ1-1; D unresolved. Between the trimmed V and J ends, which lost 7 bases and 1 base, there was a span of 10 bases. The CDR3 has 13 residues. CDR1 and CDR2 (germline): LNHDA, SQIVND (reference sequence). The CDR3 spells CASNNSPNTEAFF. As DNA, the CDR3 is TGTGCCAGTAATAACAGCCCGAACACTGAAGCTTTCTTT.

The J gene is TRBJ2-2, the V gene TRBV11-3; maybe TRBD2 (5 bases). The CDR3 runs 15 residues. V was cut by 2 bases and J by 0 bases, with 7 bases left in between. Germline CDR1 and CDR2: SGHNT and YENEEA. The CDR3 spells CASSLSGSNTGELFF. The CDR3 DNA follows: TGTGCCAGCAGCTTAAGCGGCTCGAACACCGGGGAGCTGTTTTTT. The full variable domain, in which reference TRBV11-3 and TRBJ2-2 provide the parts outside the CDR3, is EAGVVQSPRYKIIEKKQPVAFWCNPISGHNTLYWYLQNLGQGPELLIRYENEEAVDDSQLPKDRFSAERLKGVDSTLKIQPAELGDSAVYLCASSLSGSNTGELFFGEGSRLTVL.

The genes are TRBV7-9 and TRBJ2-5, with D hard to call. Germline CDR1 reads SEHNR; CDR2 reads FQNEAQ (reference sequence). V dropped 0 bases and J dropped 4 bases, with 6 bases sitting between them. This CDR3 region has 13 residues. CDR3 loop: CASSLAGGETQYF. CDR3 sequence (DNA): TGTGCCAGCAGCTTAGCGGGCGGAGAGACCCAGTACTTC. The variable domain in full, with the rest retrieved from reference TRBV7-9 and TRBJ2-5, is DTGVSQNPRHKITKRGQNVTFRCDPISEHNRLYWYRQTLGQGPEFLTYFQNEAQLEKSRLLSDRFSAERPKGSFSTLEIQRTEQGDSAMYLCASSLAGGETQYFGPGTRLLVL.

The CDR3 here is CASSAGGGLYGYTF. The CDR3, as DNA: TGTGCCAGCAGCGCGGGCGGGGGCCTCTATGGCTACACCTTC. This chain joins TRBV7-2 and TRBJ1-2; the D gene is possibly TRBD1 (6 bases). Trimming cost V 5 bases and J 4 bases, with 14 bases left between them. This CDR3 is built from 14 residues. The germline gives CDR1 SGHTA, CDR2 FQGNSA.

The chain couples TRBV15 to TRBJ2-7; TRBD2 might be the D (6 bases). The CDR3 is 17 amino acids. The germline V gene has CDR1 LNHNV and CDR2 YYDKDF (reference sequence). Trimming stripped 1 base from V and 3 bases from J, with 19 bases between. In nucleotides, the CDR3 is TGTGCCACCAGCAGAGGGCTGAGTCAGGGAGGAATCTACGAGCAGTACTTC. This codes for CATSRGLSQGGIYEQYF.

The chain combines TRBV28 with TRBJ2-3, with 11 bases identical to TRBD2. The CDR3 is made up of 21 amino acids. CDR1 is MDHEN and CDR2 is SYDVKM in the germline V gene. The V and J ends lost 1 base and 0 bases, in that order; junction bases with no gene match: 15. The chain's CDR3 is CASSLFAGWASGRRSTDTQYF. The CDR3 DNA sequence: TGTGCCAGCAGTTTATTTGCGGGGTGGGCTAGCGGGAGGAGAAGCACAGATACGCAGTATTTT.

V is TRBV4-1 and J is TRBJ2-6; possible D gene TRBD1, 6 bases. Germline CDR1 MGHRA, CDR2 YSYEKL. The CDR3 consists of 17 residues. V shed 0 bases and J shed 3 bases, with 12 bases lying between them. The CDR3 loop is CASSQDQTGSGANVLTF. The DNA for the CDR3 is TGCGCCAGCAGCCAAGATCAAACAGGGAGTGGGGCCAACGTCCTGACTTTC.

The genes are TRBV11-3 and TRBJ2-1; possibly TRBD1 for D (6 bases). This CDR3 is 14 amino acids long. Germline CDR1 reads SGHNT; CDR2 reads YENEEA. V was trimmed by 4 bases and J by 7 bases, leaving 14 bases between them. CDR3 nucleotide sequence: TGTGCCAGCAGCTCGGGACAAGACAGGAATGAGCAGTTCTTC. Translation gives CASSSGQDRNEQFF.

This clone appeared a few times. V usage is TRBV28 and J usage is TRBJ1-5, with no clear D. Germline-derived CDR1 and CDR2 are MDHEN and SYDVKM. V was clipped by 10 bases and J by 9 bases, with 19 bases between them. The CDR3 length is 13 residues. The CDR3 loop is CATRTEHLRPQHF. The DNA of the CDR3 is TGTGCCACTAGGACGGAGCACTTAAGGCCCCAGCATTTT.

The chain has TRBV6-1 and TRBJ2-5, with 14 bases identical to TRBD2. With the DNA end fitting TRBJ2-7 better, the J assignment may be wrong. The CDR3 contains 15 residues. Germline CDR1 is MNHNS and CDR2 is SASEGT. CDR3 sequence reads: CASRDGTSGRYEQYF. The CDR3 DNA reads TGTGCCAGCAGGGACGGGACTAGCGGGAGATACGAGCAGTACTTC.